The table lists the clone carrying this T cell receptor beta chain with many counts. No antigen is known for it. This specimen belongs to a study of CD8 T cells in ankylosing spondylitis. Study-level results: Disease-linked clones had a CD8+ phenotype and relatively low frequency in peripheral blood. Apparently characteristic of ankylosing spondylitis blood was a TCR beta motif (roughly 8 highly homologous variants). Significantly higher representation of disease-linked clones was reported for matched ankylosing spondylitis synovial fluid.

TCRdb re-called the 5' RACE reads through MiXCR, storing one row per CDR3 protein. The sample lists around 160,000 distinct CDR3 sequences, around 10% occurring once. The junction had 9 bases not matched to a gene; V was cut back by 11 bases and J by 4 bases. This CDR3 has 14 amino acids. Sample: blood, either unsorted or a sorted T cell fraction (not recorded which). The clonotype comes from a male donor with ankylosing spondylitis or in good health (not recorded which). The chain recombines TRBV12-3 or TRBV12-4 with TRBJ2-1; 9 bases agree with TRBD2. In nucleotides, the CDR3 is TGTGCCTCCACACTAGCGGGCTTATACAATGAGCAGTTCTTC. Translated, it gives CASTLAGLYNEQFF.